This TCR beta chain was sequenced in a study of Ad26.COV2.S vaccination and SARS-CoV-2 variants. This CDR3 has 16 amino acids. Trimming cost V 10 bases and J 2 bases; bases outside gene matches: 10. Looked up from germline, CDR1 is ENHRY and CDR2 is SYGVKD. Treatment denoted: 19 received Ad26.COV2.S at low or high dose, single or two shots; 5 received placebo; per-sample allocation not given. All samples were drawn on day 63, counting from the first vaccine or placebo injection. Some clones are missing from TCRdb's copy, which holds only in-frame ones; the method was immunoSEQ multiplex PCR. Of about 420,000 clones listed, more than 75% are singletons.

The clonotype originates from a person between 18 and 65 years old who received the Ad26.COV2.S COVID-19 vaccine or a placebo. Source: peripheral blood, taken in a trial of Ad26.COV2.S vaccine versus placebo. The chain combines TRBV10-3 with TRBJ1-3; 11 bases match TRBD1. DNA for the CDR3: TGTGCCACAAATCCAGGACAGGGGGCACCTGGAAACACCATATATTTT. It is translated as CATNPGQGAPGNTIYF.